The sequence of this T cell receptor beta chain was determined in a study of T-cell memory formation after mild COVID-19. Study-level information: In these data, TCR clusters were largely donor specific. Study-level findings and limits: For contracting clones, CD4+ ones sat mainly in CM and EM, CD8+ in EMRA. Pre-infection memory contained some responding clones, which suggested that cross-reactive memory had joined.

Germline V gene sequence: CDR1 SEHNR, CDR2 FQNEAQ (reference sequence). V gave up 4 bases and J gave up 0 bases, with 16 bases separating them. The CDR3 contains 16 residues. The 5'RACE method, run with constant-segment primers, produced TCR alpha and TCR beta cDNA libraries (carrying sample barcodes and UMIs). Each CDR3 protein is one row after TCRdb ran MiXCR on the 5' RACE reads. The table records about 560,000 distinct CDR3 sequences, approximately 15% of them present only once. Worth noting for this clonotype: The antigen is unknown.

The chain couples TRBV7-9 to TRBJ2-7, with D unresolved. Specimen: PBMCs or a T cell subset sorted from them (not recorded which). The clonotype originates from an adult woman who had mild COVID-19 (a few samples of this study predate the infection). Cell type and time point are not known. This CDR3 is CASSWERGRLSYEQYF. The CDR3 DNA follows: TGTGCCAGCAGCTGGGAAAGAGGACGGCTCTCCTACGAGCAGTACTTC.